One and the same sample provided the 5 T cell receptor beta chains below, sequenced in a study of blood T cell repertoires in COVID-19 (dated by TCRdb to the early 2020s). Libraries were built with the immunoSEQ multiplex PCR assay. As stored in TCRdb, this immuneACCESS dataset retains in-frame rearrangements with V and J assigned. A fraction of the clones does not appear; measured against another copy, unresolved V genes explain less than half of the discrepancy, and the remainder lacks a known reason. This sample has 160,000 or so clones in its table, and under 85% of those were observed once. The top ten clones comprise about an eighth of the sample. Sequenced sample: peripheral blood. These receptors were taken from a man between 70 and 80 years old who had recovered from COVID-19.

The J gene is TRBJ1-6, the V gene TRBV7-2, with 7 bases lining up with TRBD1. J gave up 10 bases and V 3 bases, and 6 bases lay outside the gene matches. The CDR3 covers 14 residues. Germline values: CDR1 SGHTA, CDR2 FQGNSA. The DNA of the CDR3 is TGTGCCAGCAGCTTGGGACAGCGAGGATCACCCCTCCACTTT. Translation: CASSLGQRGSPLHF.

V and J are TRBV2 and TRBJ1-1; maybe TRBD1 (6 bases). CDR3 length equals 12 residues. The germline V and J ends were trimmed by 8 bases and 7 bases, with 14 bases remaining between them. In germline, CDR1 is SNHLY, CDR2 FYNNEI. The CDR3: CASGRQEYEAFF. DNA of the CDR3: TGTGCCAGCGGCCGACAGGAGTATGAAGCTTTCTTT.

This clone was detected a few times. The chain couples TRBV19 to TRBJ2-6; 7 bases fit TRBD1. J gave up 2 bases and V 11 bases, and 9 bases lay outside the gene matches. This CDR3 spans 15 amino acids. CDR1 and CDR2 (germline): LNHDA, SQIVND (reference sequence). Here the CDR3 reads CAARGGGTGANVLTF. In DNA, the CDR3 is TGTGCCGCTAGAGGGGGCGGCACTGGGGCCAACGTCCTGACTTTC.

The rearrangement joins TRBV24-1 to TRBJ2-2; 7 bases line up with TRBD2. V dropped 6 bases and J dropped 1; count of bases not matched to a gene: 10. Germline lookup yields CDR1 KGHDR and CDR2 SFDVKD. The length of the CDR3 is 17 residues. DNA for the CDR3: TGTGCCACCAGTCCTCGAGAGGCTAGCGGGAACACCGGGGAGCTGTTTTTT. Amino acid sequence: CATSPREASGNTGELFF.

CDR3 sequence reads: CASRASGANTGELFF. The CDR3 nucleotides read TGCGCCAGCAGGGCTAGCGGAGCGAACACCGGGGAGCTGTTTTTT. The V and J genes are TRBV4-3 and TRBJ2-2, with 7 bases lining up with TRBD2. After removal of 6 bases from V and 0 bases from J, the junction contained 4 bases not matched to a gene. Germline V gene sequence: CDR1 LGHNA, CDR2 YSLEER. This CDR3 contains 15 residues.